This record looks at one T cell receptor beta chain sequence and its context. Antigen unknown. After around 10 days in culture, the CD4+ T cells were isolated. On day 3 and again on day 7, half the medium was replaced with IL-2 medium. Profiled with immunoSEQ multiplex PCR; TCRdb holds only in-frame clones, not every one. The sample has over 45,000 clones; about 67% are singletons. This entry belongs to a study of vaccination effects on CD4 cells after COVID-19. Germline V gives CDR1 MNHEY, CDR2 SMNVEV (reference sequence). The CDR3 extends over 15 amino acids. V lost 2 bases to trimming and J lost 7 bases; unmatched junction nucleotides: 5.

This receptor was obtained from a human donor who received a COVID-19 vaccine. J is TRBJ2-1 and V is TRBV27; 10 positions match TRBD2. The sequenced sample was CD4+ T cells from PBMCs cultured without peptide, obtained before COVID-19 vaccination. This CDR3 reads CASSLLAGVGNEQFF. The CDR3, as DNA: TGTGCCAGCAGTTTACTAGCGGGGGTTGGAAATGAGCAGTTCTTC.